The present entry profiles one T cell receptor beta chain with its context. Antigen: not known. This entry is derived from a study of identical twins. Study results and caveats: Excess sharing by twins proved weaker in beta out-of-frame sequences. Modelling underestimated the level of out-of-frame TCR alpha sharing observed in monozygotic twins.

With template switching, a universal primer site was added, and the cDNA carried unique molecular identifiers. TCRdb reprocessed the 5' RACE reads via MiXCR and lists one record per CDR3 protein. The profile shows some 590,000 distinct CDR3 sequences, more than 9% of them singletons. These data were also reused for a study on yellow fever vaccine responses in identical twins. As that study records: The T cell response to vaccination in identical twins was reportedly partly convergent and partly personalized.

Sequencing was performed on PBMCs. This receptor was obtained from a woman aged 18-29 years in good health.

CDR3 sequence: CASSSLSGNTIYF. In DNA form, the CDR3 reads TGTGCCAGCAGTTCTCTCTCTGGAAACACCATATATTTT. This chain connects TRBV28 to TRBJ1-3; D unresolved. Germline-derived CDR1 and CDR2 are MDHEN and SYDVKM. V was clipped by 4 bases and J by 0 bases, with 4 bases between them. CDR3 size: 13 residues.